Included here is one TCR beta chain sequence, with context. The table came from immunoSEQ multiplex PCR; TCRdb's copy has only in-frame clones and leaves some out. Here the sample spans over 200,000 clones, about 86% being singletons. These data belong to a study of cytomegalovirus exposure and HLA in healthy donors. The CDR3 is 17 amino acids. Germline V CDR1 and CDR2: SGDLS, YYNGEE. The V gene end was trimmed by 5 bases and the J gene end by 6 bases; junction bases not matched to a gene: 14. Sequencing was carried out using PBMCs. The rearrangement joins TRBV9 to TRBJ2-2; 9 bases agree with TRBD2. This receptor was identified in a woman aged 18-29 years in good health and CMV-seronegative. In DNA, the CDR3 is TGTGCCAGCAGAGCCCGTGGAGTAGCGGGAGAGGCCGGGGAGCTGTTTTTT. Its protein product is CASRARGVAGEAGELFF.